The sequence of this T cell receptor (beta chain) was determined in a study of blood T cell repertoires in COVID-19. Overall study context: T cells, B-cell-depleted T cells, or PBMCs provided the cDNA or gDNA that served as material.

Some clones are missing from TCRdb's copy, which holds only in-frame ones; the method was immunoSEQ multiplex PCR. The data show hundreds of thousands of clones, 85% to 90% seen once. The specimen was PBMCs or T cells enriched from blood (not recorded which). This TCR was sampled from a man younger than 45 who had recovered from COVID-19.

The CDR3 bases are TGTGCCAGCCGGCAGATTGAAACAGGGCCGGGGGAGCTGTTTTTT. Residues: CASRQIETGPGELFF. The chain uses TRBV27 and TRBJ2-2; D might be TRBD1 (6 bases). The length of the CDR3 is 15 residues. Trimming shortened V by 8 bases and J by 8 bases, and 21 bases separated the two germline ends. Per the germline V gene, CDR1 is MNHEY and CDR2 is SMNVEV (reference sequence).